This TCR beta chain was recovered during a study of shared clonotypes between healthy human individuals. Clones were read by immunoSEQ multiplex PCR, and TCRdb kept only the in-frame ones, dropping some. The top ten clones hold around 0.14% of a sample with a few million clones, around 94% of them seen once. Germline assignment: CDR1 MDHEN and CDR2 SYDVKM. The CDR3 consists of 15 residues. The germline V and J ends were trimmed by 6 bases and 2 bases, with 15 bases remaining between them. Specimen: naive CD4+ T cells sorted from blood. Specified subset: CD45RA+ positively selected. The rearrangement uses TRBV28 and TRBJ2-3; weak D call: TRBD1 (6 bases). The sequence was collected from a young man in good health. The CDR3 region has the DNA TGTGCCAGCAGCCGCCGGGACACTAACACAGATACGCAGTATTTT. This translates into CASSRRDTNTDTQYF.